This T cell receptor (beta chain) came from a study of PD-1 blockade in classical Hodgkin lymphoma. About the study: Patients had nivolumab dosed at 3 mg/kg, delivered intravenously every 2 weeks. Study observations and caveats: Nivolumab starters within 1 year of ASCT were excluded.

The CDR3 covers 12 residues. V was pared by 7 bases and J by 3 bases, with 4 bases of the junction left unmatched. Germline V gene sequence: CDR1 SQVTM, CDR2 ANQGSEA. There was relapse after autologous stem cell transplantation in every patient, and there was variation in brentuximab vedotin exposure. The protocol was immunoSEQ multiplex PCR, while the TCRdb copy is restricted to in-frame clones and leaves out a portion. The data show about 14,000 clones, 78% seen once. This clone has only a few counts. The target antigen is unknown. This specimen consisted of peripheral blood mononuclear cells (PBMCs), obtained before the second cycle of nivolumab. This sequence joins TRBV29-1 and TRBJ2-7; 9 nucleotides agree with TRBD1. This TCR came from a human donor with classical Hodgkin lymphoma. CDR3 coding DNA: TGCAGCGCCGGGACAGGGCACTACGAGCAGTACTTC. The encoded protein is CSAGTGHYEQYF.